The subject of this entry is one TCR beta chain. The sample is drawn from a study of response to subunit inactivated influenza vaccine. TCRdb reprocessed the RT-PCR reads with MiXCR, giving one entry per CDR3 protein. The table records about 540,000 distinct CDR3 sequences, 20% to 25% of them present only once. This CDR3 is 15 amino acids long. V was pared by 8 bases and J by 1 base, with 14 bases between. CDR1 and CDR2 (germline): KGHDR, SFDVKD. This same sample was also taken into another study, of T cells expressing NK-cell markers. That report adds: TCR beta cDNA was generated via 5'RACE template switching incorporating UMIs.

The sample consisted of CD4+ T cells sorted from PBMCs, taken less than 13 days after vaccination. This chain links TRBV24-1 with TRBJ2-1; D not resolved. This TCR was recovered from a man aged 50-60 years who received an inactivated influenza vaccine. The CDR3 DNA follows: TGTGCCACCAACGGCGGCGCGGAATCCTACAATGAGCAGTTCTTC. The encoded protein is CATNGGAESYNEQFF.